The next 24 T cell receptor beta chains were all read from a single sample in a study of T-cell reconstitution after alpha-beta-depleted transplantation in children. A library of TCRbeta sequences, prepared with unique molecular identifiers, was generated. TCRdb recomputed calls from the PCR reads with MiXCR, one row per CDR3 protein. Here the sample spans approximately 230,000 distinct CDR3 sequences, 20% to 30% being singletons. The sample here was PBMCs, mostly from graft donor cells, taken 360 days after TCRalphabeta/CD19-depleted stem cell transplant. The receptors were sampled from a female patient aged 2 to 10 who had a stem cell transplant for congenital amegakaryocytic thrombocytopenia, so the T cells may come from the graft donor.

This clonotype was counted a few times. The chain links TRBV2 to TRBJ2-7, with D hard to call. The germline gives CDR1 SNHLY, CDR2 FYNNEI. The CDR3 is made up of 14 amino acids. Trimming removed 6 bases at V and 0 bases at J, with 12 bases between. CDR3 protein: CASSGLKSSYEQYF. In nucleotides, the CDR3 is TGTGCCAGCAGCGGGCTCAAGAGCTCCTACGAGCAGTACTTC.

This clonotype was counted between two and nine times. The V call is TRBV4-1, the J call TRBJ1-2; 11 bases align to TRBD1. CDR3 length equals 15 residues. Germline V CDR1 and CDR2: MGHRA, YSYEKL. Trimming took 7 bases from V and 3 from J; bases not matched to a gene: 7. The CDR3 protein is CASNPDRGRDYGYTF. The CDR3 nucleotides are TGCGCCAGCAACCCGGACAGGGGGCGCGACTATGGCTACACCTTC.

This clonotype has a handful of counts. CDR3 in amino acids: CATSRVGRDQPQHF. The DNA of the CDR3 is TGTGCCACCAGCAGAGTCGGCAGGGACCAGCCCCAGCATTTT. The chain employs TRBV15 and TRBJ1-5, with TRBD1 as a possible D gene (5 bases). Trimming removed 1 base from V and 7 bases from J, with 11 bases in between. In germline, CDR1 is LNHNV, CDR2 YYDKDF (reference sequence). This CDR3 has 14 amino acids.

The gene calls are TRBV3-1 and TRBJ2-7; D not certain. V was trimmed by 3 bases and J by 8 bases, leaving 11 bases between them. The CDR3 is 12 residues long. Germline assignment: CDR1 LGHDT and CDR2 YNNKEL (reference sequence). The CDR3 is CASSQSSRKQYF. CDR3 DNA: TGTGCCAGCAGCCAGTCCAGCCGGAAGCAGTACTTC.

The chain recombines TRBV7-9 with TRBJ1-5, with TRBD1 matching 8 bases. V gave up 5 bases and J gave up 5 bases; unmatched junction bases: 5. CDR3 length equals 14 residues. Germline V gives CDR1 SEHNR, CDR2 FQNEAQ (reference sequence). The CDR3 nucleotides read TGTGCCAGCAGCCGAACAGGGGGTCATCAGCCCCAGCATTTT. Translated: CASSRTGGHQPQHF.

The rearrangement joins TRBV24-1 to TRBJ2-1, with a possible D match to TRBD1 (6 bases). Deletions cut 4 bases from V and 5 bases from J, with 29 bases between. Germline CDR1 KGHDR, CDR2 SFDVKD. The CDR3 has 20 residues. The CDR3 DNA is TGTGCCACCAGTGAGGGCGACAGGCTAGGTGGGATGCCGGTCCACAATGAGCAGTTCTTC. It is translated as CATSEGDRLGGMPVHNEQFF.

There are a few counts of this clonotype. This chain joins TRBV5-1 and TRBJ2-1, with D hard to call. The CDR3 consists of 15 residues. Per the germline V gene, CDR1 is SGHRS and CDR2 is YFSETQ. V lost 0 bases and J 2 bases, leaving 9 bases between the germline ends. The DNA for the CDR3 is TGCGCCAGCAGCTTGGAAGATCCGGCCTACAATGAGCAGTTCTTC. Translation: CASSLEDPAYNEQFF.

This clonotype has ten or more counts. The rearrangement uses TRBV7-3 and TRBJ2-2; D may be TRBD1 (6 bases). The germline CDR1 and CDR2 sequences are SGHTA and FQGTGA. Trimming shortened V by 6 bases and J by 4 bases, and 12 bases separated the two germline ends. The CDR3 covers 14 residues. The CDR3 sequence is CASRHRVSTGELFF. The CDR3 DNA reads TGTGCCAGCAGGCACAGGGTGAGCACCGGGGAGCTGTTTTTT.

This clonotype was seen a handful of times. The gene calls are TRBV20-1 and TRBJ1-6; perhaps TRBD1 as D (5 bases). Trimming stripped 5 bases from V and 7 bases from J, with 15 bases between. The CDR3 length is 14 residues. CDR1 and CDR2 (germline): DFQATT, SNEGSKA (reference sequence). CDR3 region: CSASVGGWNSPLHF. For the CDR3, the DNA is TGCAGTGCTTCAGTGGGGGGGTGGAATTCACCCCTCCACTTT.

This clonotype was observed a few times. The chain links TRBV5-5 to TRBJ1-1; D remains unclear. CDR3 size: 15 residues. Trimming stripped 4 bases from V and 1 base from J, with 14 bases between. Germline V lookup: CDR1 SGHKS, CDR2 YYEKEE (reference sequence). CDR3 sequence: CASSLVGGSNTEAFF. CDR3 bases: TGTGCCAGCAGCCTTGTAGGCGGTTCGAACACTGAAGCTTTCTTT.

The sample holds a few counts of this clonotype. The chain couples TRBV7-6 to TRBJ2-5, with D uncertain. Trimming removed 0 bases from V and 2 bases from J, with 7 bases in between. CDR3 length: 14 residues. The germline V gene encodes CDR1 SGHVS and CDR2 FNYEAQ. The CDR3 nucleotides are TGTGCCAGCAGCTTAGCGCCCGTTCAAGAGACCCAGTACTTC. Translated, it gives CASSLAPVQETQYF.

This clonotype was seen a few times. This chain links TRBV4-1 with TRBJ2-5; tentatively, D is TRBD2 (7 bases). With 3 bases removed from V and 5 bases from J, the gap between germline ends came to 13 bases. Germline V gives CDR1 MGHRA, CDR2 YSYEKL. The CDR3 is 14 amino acids. CDR3 sequence: CASSHTQGGETQYF. The CDR3 DNA sequence: TGCGCCAGCAGCCACACACAGGGAGGGGAGACCCAGTACTTC.

This clonotype was counted only a few times. The chain combines TRBV7-9 with TRBJ1-2; 7 nucleotides agree with TRBD1. The CDR3 totals 14 residues. V shed 5 bases and J 5 bases; nucleotides not matched to a gene: 8. Germline V gene data show CDR1 as SEHNR and CDR2 as FQNEAQ (reference sequence). This CDR3 reads CASSRPGGSYGYTF. The CDR3 DNA follows: TGTGCCAGCAGCCGACCAGGGGGAAGTTATGGCTACACCTTC.

The rearrangement links TRBV20-1 to TRBJ2-7, with D tentatively TRBD1 (5 bases). The CDR3 covers 13 residues. Germline V CDR1 and CDR2: DFQATT, SNEGSKA (reference sequence). V shed 7 bases and J shed 1 base, with 14 bases lying between them. The CDR3 spells CSDGSDRSYEQYF. The CDR3 bases are TGCAGTGACGGATCAGACAGATCCTACGAGCAGTACTTC.

The CDR3 bases are TGTGCCAGCAGGTGCACTAGCGGCGCCTACGAGCAGTACTTC. It translates to CASRCTSGAYEQYF. V and J are TRBV7-2 and TRBJ2-7; 8 bases match TRBD2. The CDR3 is made up of 14 amino acids. Per the germline V gene, CDR1 is SGHTA and CDR2 is FQGNSA. J gave up 2 bases and V 6 bases, and 6 bases lay outside the gene matches.

This clonotype showed up many times. The chain recombines TRBV5-1 with TRBJ2-3; 12 bases line up with TRBD2. Per the germline V gene, CDR1 is SGHRS and CDR2 is YFSETQ. The CDR3 extends over 16 amino acids. With 4 bases clipped from V and 4 bases from J, the junction kept 7 bases outside the gene matches. The CDR3 DNA reads TGCGCCAGCAGCAGTACTAGCGGGAGGCCCCCAGATACGCAGTATTTT. Its protein product is CASSSTSGRPPDTQYF.

This clonotype showed up just a few times. The chain couples TRBV14 to TRBJ2-1; D may be TRBD1 (6 bases). The CDR3 consists of 18 residues. Germline V lookup: CDR1 SGHDN, CDR2 FVKESK. The V and J ends lost 4 bases and 2 bases respectively, with 21 bases between them. Here the CDR3 DNA reads TGTGCCAGCAGCCCCAGAACCAGGGGAATGGGAGCCTACAATGAGCAGTTCTTC. Protein: CASSPRTRGMGAYNEQFF. The variable domain in full, with the rest retrieved from reference TRBV14 and TRBJ2-1, is EAGVTQFPSHSVIEKGQTVTLRCDPISGHDNLYWYRRVMGKEIKFLLHFVKESKQDESGMPNNRFLAERTGGTYSTLKVQPAELEDSGVYFCASSPRTRGMGAYNEQFFGPGTRLTVL.

The gene calls are TRBV5-1 and TRBJ1-2, with D possibly being TRBD1 (6 bases). The V end lost 3 bases, the J end lost 5 bases, and 11 bases lay between the germline ends. In germline, CDR1 is SGHRS, CDR2 YFSETQ. This CDR3 contains 13 residues. For the CDR3, the DNA is TGCGCCAGCAGCTACGGGACAATGTATGGCTACACCTTC. Translating it yields CASSYGTMYGYTF.

This rearrangement joins TRBV5-1 to TRBJ2-2; D is unclear. The V and J ends lost 9 bases and 2 bases respectively, with 14 bases between them. Germline lookup yields CDR1 SGHRS and CDR2 YFSETQ. CDR3 size: 14 residues. The CDR3 protein is CATQTPSNTGELFF. The DNA of the CDR3 is TGCGCCACCCAGACACCCTCTAACACCGGGGAGCTGTTTTTT.

V usage is TRBV4-2 and J usage is TRBJ2-6, with a weak D call TRBD2 (6 bases). Germline V gene data show CDR1 as LGHNA and CDR2 as YNFKEQ. The CDR3 is made up of 19 amino acids. Deletions cut 1 base from V and 0 bases from J, with 16 bases between. Here the CDR3 reads CASSQVPRDESSGANVLTF. Here the CDR3 DNA reads TGTGCCAGCAGCCAAGTGCCGCGGGACGAAAGCTCTGGGGCCAACGTCCTGACTTTC.

The V call is TRBV20-1, the J call TRBJ2-1, with 10 bases identical to TRBD2. CDR3 length: 14 residues. With V trimmed by 6 bases and J by 8 bases, 10 bases remained unmatched. CDR1 DFQATT and CDR2 SNEGSKA come from the germline V gene (reference sequence). Here the CDR3 DNA reads TGCAGTGCGGCATATAGCGGGGGGTTAGATGAGCAGTTCTTC. Its protein is CSAAYSGGLDEQFF.

The V gene is TRBV3-1, the J gene TRBJ2-3; D gene uncertain. In germline, CDR1 is LGHDT, CDR2 YNNKEL (reference sequence). Trimming shortened V by 2 bases and J by 2 bases, and 8 bases separated the two germline ends. This CDR3 has 14 residues. The CDR3 here is CASSQWPDTDTQYF. CDR3 sequence (DNA): TGTGCCAGCAGCCAATGGCCAGACACAGATACGCAGTATTTT.

The chain recombines TRBV6-2 or TRBV6-3 with TRBJ2-7, with 11 bases lining up with TRBD2. Germline CDR1 is MNHEY and CDR2 is SVGEGT. Unmatched junction bases numbered 5, after V lost 4 bases and J lost 3 bases. The CDR3 covers 15 residues. The DNA of the CDR3 is TGTGCCAGCAGTTCCCGAGGGACTAGCGGCTACGAGCAGTACTTC. This codes for CASSSRGTSGYEQYF.

The chain has TRBV20-1 and TRBJ2-1, with D perhaps TRBD1 (6 bases). CDR1 and CDR2 (germline): DFQATT, SNEGSKA (reference sequence). V dropped 3 bases and J dropped 4 bases, with 10 bases sitting between them. The CDR3 totals 13 residues. The DNA for the CDR3 is TGCAGTGCTAGGGGGGCAGGGTACAATGAGCAGTTCTTC. The encoded protein is CSARGAGYNEQFF.